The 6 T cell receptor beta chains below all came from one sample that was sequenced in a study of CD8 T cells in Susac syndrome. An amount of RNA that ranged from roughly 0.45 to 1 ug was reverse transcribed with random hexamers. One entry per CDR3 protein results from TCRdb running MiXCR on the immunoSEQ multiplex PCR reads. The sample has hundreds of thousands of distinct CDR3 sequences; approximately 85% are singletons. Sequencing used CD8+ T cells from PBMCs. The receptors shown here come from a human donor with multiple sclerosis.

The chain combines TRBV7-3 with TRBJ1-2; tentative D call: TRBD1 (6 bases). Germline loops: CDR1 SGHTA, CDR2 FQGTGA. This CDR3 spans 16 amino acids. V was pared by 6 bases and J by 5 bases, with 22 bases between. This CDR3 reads CASRATGHLPDYGYTF. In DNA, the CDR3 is TGTGCCAGCAGGGCGACGGGACACCTCCCGGATTATGGCTACACCTTC.

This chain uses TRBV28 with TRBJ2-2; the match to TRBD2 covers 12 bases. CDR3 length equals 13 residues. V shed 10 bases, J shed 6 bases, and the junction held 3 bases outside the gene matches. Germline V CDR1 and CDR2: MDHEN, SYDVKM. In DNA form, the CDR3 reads TGTGCCACCAGACTAGCGGGGGCCGGGGAGCTGTTTTTT. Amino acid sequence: CATRLAGAGELFF.

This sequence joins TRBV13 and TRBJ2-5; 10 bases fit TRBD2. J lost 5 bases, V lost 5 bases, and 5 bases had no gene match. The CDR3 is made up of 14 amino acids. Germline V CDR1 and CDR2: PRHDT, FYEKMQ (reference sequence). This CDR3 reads CASSPPSGGETQYF. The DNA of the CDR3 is TGTGCCAGCAGCCCCCCTAGCGGGGGCGAGACCCAGTACTTC. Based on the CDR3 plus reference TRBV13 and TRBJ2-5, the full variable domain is AAGVIQSPRHLIKEKRETATLKCYPIPRHDTVYWYQQGPGQDPQFLISFYEKMQSDKGSIPDRFSAQQFSDYHSELNMSSLELGDSALYFCASSPPSGGETQYFGPGTRLLVL.

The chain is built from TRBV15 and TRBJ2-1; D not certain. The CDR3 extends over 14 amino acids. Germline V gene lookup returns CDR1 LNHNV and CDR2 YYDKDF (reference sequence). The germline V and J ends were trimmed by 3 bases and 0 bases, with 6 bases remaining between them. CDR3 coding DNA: TGTGCCACCAGCAGCGGGTCCTCCTACAATGAGCAGTTCTTC. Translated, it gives CATSSGSSYNEQFF.

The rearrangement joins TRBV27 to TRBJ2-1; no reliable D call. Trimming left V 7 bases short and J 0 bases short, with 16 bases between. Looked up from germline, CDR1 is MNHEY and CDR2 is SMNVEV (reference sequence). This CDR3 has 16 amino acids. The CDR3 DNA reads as TGTGCCAGCATGGGTTTGTTGGCAGCCTCCTACAATGAGCAGTTCTTC. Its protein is CASMGLLAASYNEQFF.

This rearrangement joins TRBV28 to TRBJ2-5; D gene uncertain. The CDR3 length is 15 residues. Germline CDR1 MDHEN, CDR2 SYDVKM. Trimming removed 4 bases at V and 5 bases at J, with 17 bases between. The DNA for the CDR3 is TGTGCCAGCAGTTCCCCAACCAGTTGGCGGGAGACCCAGTACTTC. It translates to CASSSPTSWRETQYF. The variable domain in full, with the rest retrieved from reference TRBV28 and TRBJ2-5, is DVKVTQSSRYLVKRTGEKVFLECVQDMDHENMFWYRQDPGLGLRLIYFSYDVKMKEKGDIPEGYSVSREKKERFSLILESASTNQTSMYLCASSSPTSWRETQYFGPGTRLLVL.